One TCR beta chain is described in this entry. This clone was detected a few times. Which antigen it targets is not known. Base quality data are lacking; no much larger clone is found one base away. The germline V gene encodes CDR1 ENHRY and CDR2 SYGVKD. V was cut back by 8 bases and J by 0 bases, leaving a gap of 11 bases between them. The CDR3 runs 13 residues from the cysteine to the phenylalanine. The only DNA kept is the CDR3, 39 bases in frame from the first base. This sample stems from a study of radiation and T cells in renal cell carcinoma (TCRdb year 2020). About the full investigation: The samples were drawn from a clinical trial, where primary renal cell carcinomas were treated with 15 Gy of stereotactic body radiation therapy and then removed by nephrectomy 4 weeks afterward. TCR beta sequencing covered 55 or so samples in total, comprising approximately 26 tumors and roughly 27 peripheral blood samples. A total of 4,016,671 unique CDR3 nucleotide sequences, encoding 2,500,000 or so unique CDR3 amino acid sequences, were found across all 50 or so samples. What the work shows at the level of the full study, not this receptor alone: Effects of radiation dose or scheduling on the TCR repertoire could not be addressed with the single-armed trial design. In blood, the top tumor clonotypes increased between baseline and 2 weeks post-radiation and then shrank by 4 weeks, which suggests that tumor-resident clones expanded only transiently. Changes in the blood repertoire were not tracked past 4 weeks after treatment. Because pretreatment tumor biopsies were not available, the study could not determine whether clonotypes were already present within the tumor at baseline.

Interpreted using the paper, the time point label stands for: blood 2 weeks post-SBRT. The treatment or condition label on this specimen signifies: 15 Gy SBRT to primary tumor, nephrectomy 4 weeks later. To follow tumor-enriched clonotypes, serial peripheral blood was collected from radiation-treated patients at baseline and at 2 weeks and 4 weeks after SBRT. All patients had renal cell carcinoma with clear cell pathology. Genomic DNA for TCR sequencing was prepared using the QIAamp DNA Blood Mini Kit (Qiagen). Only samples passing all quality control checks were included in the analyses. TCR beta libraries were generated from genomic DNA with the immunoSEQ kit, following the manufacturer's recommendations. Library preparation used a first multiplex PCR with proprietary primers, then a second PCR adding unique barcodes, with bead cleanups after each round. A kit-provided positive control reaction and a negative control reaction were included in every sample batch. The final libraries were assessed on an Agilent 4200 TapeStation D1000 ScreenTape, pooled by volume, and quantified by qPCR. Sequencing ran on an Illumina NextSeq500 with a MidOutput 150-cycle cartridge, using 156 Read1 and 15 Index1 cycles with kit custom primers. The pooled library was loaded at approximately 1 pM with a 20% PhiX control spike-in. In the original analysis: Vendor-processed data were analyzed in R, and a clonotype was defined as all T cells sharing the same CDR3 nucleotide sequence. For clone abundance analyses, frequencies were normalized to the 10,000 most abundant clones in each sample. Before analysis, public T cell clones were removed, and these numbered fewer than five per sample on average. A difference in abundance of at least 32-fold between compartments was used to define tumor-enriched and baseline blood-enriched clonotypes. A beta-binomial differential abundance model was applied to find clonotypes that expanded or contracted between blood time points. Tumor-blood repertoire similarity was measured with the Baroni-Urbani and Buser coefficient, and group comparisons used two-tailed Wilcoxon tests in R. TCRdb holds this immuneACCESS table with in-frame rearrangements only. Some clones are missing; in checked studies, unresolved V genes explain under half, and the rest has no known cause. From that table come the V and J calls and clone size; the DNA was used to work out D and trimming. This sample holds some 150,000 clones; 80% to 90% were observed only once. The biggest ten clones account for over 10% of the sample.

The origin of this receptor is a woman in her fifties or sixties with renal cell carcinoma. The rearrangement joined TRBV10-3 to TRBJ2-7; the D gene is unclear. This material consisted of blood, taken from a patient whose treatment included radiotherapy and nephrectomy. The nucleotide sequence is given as TGTGCCATCGCGGCTTTCCCCTCCTACGAGCAGTACTTC. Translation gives CAIAAFPSYEQYF.